This entry is about one T cell receptor (beta chain). This clonotype was counted at least ten times. Its antigen is still unknown. No much larger clonotype is one base removed from it; base qualities were not supplied. The sample belongs to a study (dated by TCRdb to the early 2010s). The data were produced on an Illumina Genome Analyzer IIx. Clones were called with MiXCR by TCRdb after fastp trimmed the public reads at Q25, and only in-frame beta chains were retained. Records with the same CDR3 protein are collapsed into one entry carrying the most frequent genes and DNA. The sample table lists about 15,000 distinct CDR3 sequences, around 35% of them with a count of one. The ten largest clones represent 15% to 20% of the sample. Including cysteine and phenylalanine, the CDR3 has 13 amino acids. The DNA shown is the 39-base CDR3, in frame from base 1. The germline V gene (reference sequence) supplies CDR1 DFQATT and CDR2 SNEGSKA. Germline trimming amounts to 6 bases on V and 6 bases on J, with 11 as the count of junction bases outside the gene matches.

Sequencing used blood. The clonotype comes from a human donor. The V gene is TRBV20-1 and the J gene is TRBJ2-7, with TRBD2 matching 7 junction bases. The CDR3 is CSAEGGSGREQYF. Here is the DNA: TGCAGTGCGGAGGGCGGGAGCGGACGCGAGCAGTACTTC.